This TCR beta chain comes out of a study of blood T cell repertoires in COVID-19. Study background: The samples span acute and convalescent COVID-19 from the United States, Italy and Spain.

The authors' processing: Reference gene primers were amplified, and this amplification served to estimate nucleated cell counts. Profiled with immunoSEQ multiplex PCR; TCRdb holds only in-frame clones, not every one. Clone size and the V and J calls come from that table; the DNA yielded D and trimming. The data show about 100,000 clones, around 87% seen once. CDR3 length: 17 amino acids. Germline CDR1 LNHDA, CDR2 SQIVND (reference sequence). V shed 6 bases, J shed 3 bases, and the junction held 8 bases outside the gene matches. This chain uses TRBV19 with TRBJ2-1; 13 bases agree with TRBD2. The sequence derives from a human donor in a cohort sampled during active COVID-19. The sequencing input was peripheral blood. The DNA of the CDR3 is TGTGCCAGTAGGCCGGGACTAGCGGGGCGGCACTACAATGAGCAGTTCTTC. Residues: CASRPGLAGRHYNEQFF.